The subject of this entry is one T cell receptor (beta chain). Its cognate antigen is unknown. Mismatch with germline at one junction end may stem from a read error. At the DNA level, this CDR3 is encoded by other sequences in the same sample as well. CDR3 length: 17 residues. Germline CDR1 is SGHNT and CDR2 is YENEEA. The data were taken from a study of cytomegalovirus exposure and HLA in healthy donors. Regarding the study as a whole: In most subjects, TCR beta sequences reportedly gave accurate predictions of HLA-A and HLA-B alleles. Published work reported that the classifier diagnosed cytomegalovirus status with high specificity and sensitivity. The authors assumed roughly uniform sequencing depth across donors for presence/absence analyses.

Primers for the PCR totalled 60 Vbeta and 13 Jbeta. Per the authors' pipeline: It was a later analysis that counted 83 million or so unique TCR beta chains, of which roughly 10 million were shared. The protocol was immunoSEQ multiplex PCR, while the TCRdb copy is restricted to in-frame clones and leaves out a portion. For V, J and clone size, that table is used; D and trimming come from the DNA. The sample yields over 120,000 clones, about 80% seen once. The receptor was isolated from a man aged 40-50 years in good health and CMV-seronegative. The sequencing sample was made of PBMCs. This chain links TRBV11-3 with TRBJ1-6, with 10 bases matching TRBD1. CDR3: CASSPPPGQGSHSPLHF. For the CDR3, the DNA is TGTGCCAGCAGCCCCCCCCCGGGACAGGGGTCCCATTCCCCCCTCCACTTT. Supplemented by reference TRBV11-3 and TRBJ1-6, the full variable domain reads EAGVVQSPRYKIIEKKQPVAFWCNPISGHNTLYWYLQNLGQGPELLIRYENEEAVDDSQLPKDRFSAERLKGVDSTLKIQPAELGDSAVYLCASSPPPGQGSHSPLHFGNGTRLTVT.